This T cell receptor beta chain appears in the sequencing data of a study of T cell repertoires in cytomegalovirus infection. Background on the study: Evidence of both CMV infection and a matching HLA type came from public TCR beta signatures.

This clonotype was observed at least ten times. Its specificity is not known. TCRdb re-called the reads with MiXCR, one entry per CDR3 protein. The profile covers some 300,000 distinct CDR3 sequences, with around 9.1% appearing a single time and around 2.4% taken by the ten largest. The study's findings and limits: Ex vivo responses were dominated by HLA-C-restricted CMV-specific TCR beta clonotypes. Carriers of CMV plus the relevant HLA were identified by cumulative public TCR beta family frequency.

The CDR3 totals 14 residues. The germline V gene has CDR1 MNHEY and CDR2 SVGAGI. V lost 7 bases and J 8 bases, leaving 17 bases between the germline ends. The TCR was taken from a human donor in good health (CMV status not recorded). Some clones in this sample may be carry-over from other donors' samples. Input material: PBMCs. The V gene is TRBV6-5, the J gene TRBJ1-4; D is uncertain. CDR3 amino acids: CASTTTTSKEKLFF. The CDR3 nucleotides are TGTGCCAGCACCACTACGACGTCGAAGGAAAAACTGTTTTTT.